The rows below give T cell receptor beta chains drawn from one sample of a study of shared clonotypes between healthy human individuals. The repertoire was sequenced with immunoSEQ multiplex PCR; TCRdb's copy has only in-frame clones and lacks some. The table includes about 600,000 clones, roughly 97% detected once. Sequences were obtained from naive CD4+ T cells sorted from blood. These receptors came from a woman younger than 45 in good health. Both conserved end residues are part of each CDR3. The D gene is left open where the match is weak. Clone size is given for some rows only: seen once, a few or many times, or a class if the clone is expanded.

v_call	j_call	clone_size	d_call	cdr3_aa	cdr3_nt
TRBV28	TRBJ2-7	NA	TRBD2	CASSPSGTNYEQYF	TGTGCCAGCAGTCCTAGCGGGACAAACTACGAGCAGTACTTC
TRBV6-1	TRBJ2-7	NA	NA	CASTRVSPYEQYF	TGTGCCAGCACCCGGGTCTCACCCTACGAGCAGTACTTC
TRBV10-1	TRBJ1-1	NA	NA	CASSEGGTEAFF	TGCGCCAGCAGTGAAGGAGGTACTGAAGCTTTCTTT
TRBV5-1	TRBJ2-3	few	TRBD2	CASRTSGSTDTQYF	TGCGCCAGCAGGACTAGCGGGAGTACAGATACGCAGTATTTT
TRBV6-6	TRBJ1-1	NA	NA	CASSLQTVHMNTEAFF	TGTGCCAGCAGTCTCCAGACAGTCCACATGAACACTGAAGCTTTCTTT
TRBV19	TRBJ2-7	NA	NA	CASSIAPEDYEQYF	TGTGCCAGTAGTATAGCTCCTGAAGACTACGAGCAGTACTTC
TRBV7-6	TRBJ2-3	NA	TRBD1	CASSPIQGADTQYF	TGTGCCAGCAGCCCGATACAGGGGGCAGATACGCAGTATTTT
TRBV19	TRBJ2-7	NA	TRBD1	CASSPPDRDEQYF	TGTGCCAGTAGTCCCCCAGACAGGGACGAGCAGTACTTC
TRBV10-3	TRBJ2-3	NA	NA	CAIGDPTQPDTQYF	TGTGCCATAGGGGACCCCACCCAGCCGGATACGCAGTATTTT
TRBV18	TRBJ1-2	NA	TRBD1	CASSGRDRGLLNGYTF	TGTGCCAGCTCAGGGCGGGACAGGGGCCTTTTGAATGGCTACACCTTC
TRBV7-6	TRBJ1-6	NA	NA	CASSLGAGSGSPLHF	TGTGCCAGCAGCTTAGGAGCAGGGTCTGGTTCACCCCTCCACTTT
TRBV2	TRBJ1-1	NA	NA	CASSPRGGGRGNTEAFF	TGTGCCAGCAGTCCTCGGGGTGGGGGGCGCGGTAACACTGAAGCTTTCTTT
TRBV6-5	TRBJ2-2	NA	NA	CASRGRGNTGELFF	TGTGCCAGCAGAGGAAGGGGTAACACCGGGGAGCTGTTTTTT
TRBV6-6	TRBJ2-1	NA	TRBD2	CASKREGYNEQFF	TGTGCCAGCAAGCGGGAGGGATACAATGAGCAGTTCTTC
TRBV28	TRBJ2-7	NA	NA	CASSLSPLGQTYEQYF	TGTGCCAGCAGTTTATCCCCATTAGGACAGACCTACGAGCAGTACTTC
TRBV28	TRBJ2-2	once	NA	CASSSVNTGELFF	TGTGCCAGCAGTTCTGTCAACACCGGGGAGCTGTTTTTT
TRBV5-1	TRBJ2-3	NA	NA	CASSFGQTDTQYF	TGCGCCAGCAGCTTTGGACAGACAGATACGCAGTATTTT
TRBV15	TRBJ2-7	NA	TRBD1	CATSREPGQGTYEQYF	TGTGCCACCAGCAGGGAACCGGGACAGGGCACCTACGAGCAGTACTTC
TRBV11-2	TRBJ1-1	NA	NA	CASSFTPGKNEAFF	TGTGCCAGCAGCTTCACTCCAGGAAAGAATGAAGCTTTCTTT
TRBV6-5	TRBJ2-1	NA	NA	CASSFATSNEQFF	TGTGCCAGCAGTTTTGCGACTAGCAATGAGCAGTTCTTC
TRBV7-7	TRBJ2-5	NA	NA	CASSLAWDAQETQYF	TGTGCCAGCAGCTTAGCGTGGGACGCTCAAGAGACCCAGTACTTC
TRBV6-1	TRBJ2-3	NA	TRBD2	CASSAGLVAGTDTQYF	TGTGCCAGCAGTGCCGGACTAGTGGCTGGCACAGATACGCAGTATTTT
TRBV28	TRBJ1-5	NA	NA	CASSSSGANQPQHF	TGTGCCAGCAGTTCCTCGGGCGCTAATCAGCCCCAGCATTTT
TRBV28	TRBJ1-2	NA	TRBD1	CASRLTEGAKGYTF	TGTGCCAGCAGATTAACTGAGGGGGCGAAGGGCTACACCTTC
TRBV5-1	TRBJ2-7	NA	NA	CASSPRGEGTHEQYF	TGCGCCAGCAGCCCCCGGGGTGAGGGTACCCACGAGCAGTACTTC
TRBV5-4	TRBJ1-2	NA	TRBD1	CASSQGGDSGYGYTF	TGTGCCAGCAGCCAGGGGGGGGATTCGGGCTATGGCTACACCTTC
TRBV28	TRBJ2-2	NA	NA	CASISPGRITGELFF	TGTGCCAGCATATCACCGGGACGGATCACCGGGGAGCTGTTTTTT
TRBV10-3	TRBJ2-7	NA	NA	CAISESLSSYEQYF	TGTGCCATCAGTGAGAGTCTTAGCTCCTACGAGCAGTACTTC
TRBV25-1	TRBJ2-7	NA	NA	CASSRLVSDEQYF	TGTGCCAGCAGTAGACTAGTTAGCGACGAGCAGTACTTC
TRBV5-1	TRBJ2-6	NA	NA	CASLRLTGFSGANVLTF	TGCGCCAGTCTTAGGCTGACAGGTTTCTCTGGGGCCAACGTCCTGACTTTC
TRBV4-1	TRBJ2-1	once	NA	CASSQVAGGSKFF	NA
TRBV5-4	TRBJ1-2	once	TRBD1	CASSVGTEEFYTF	TGTGCCAGCAGCGTCGGGACAGAAGAATTTTACACCTTC
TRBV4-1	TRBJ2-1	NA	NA	CASSQNSRTDYNEQFF	TGCGCCAGCAGCCAAAATAGTAGGACAGACTACAATGAGCAGTTCTTC